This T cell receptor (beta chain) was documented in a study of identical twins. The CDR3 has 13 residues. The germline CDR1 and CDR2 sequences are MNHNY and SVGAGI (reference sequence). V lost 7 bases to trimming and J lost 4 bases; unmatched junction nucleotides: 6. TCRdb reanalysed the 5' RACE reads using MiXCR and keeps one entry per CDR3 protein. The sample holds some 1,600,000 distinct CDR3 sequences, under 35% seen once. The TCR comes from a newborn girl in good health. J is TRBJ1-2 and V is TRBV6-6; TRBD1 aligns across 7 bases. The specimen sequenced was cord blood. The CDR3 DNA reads TGTGCCAGCATACAGGGGACCCTCTATGGCTACACCTTC. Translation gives CASIQGTLYGYTF.